This T cell receptor (beta chain) was captured by sequencing in a study of T cells in Graves' hyperthyroidism and ophthalmopathy. This clonotype has just a few counts. Its target is not known. Regions amplified from RNA transcripts were the TCR beta CDR3 regions. Researchers ran a first-round RT-PCR on the TCR CDR3 using the HTBI primer set. TCRdb reprocessed the multiplex PCR reads with MiXCR, giving one entry per CDR3 protein. Among hundreds of thousands of distinct CDR3 sequences, approximately 13% were seen once, and the ten largest hold around a tenth. Stable Graves' hyperthyroidism meant no ophthalmopathy progression within 18 months. Pregnant or lactating patients were excluded, as were those with uncontrolled infection or other autoimmune disease. Clinical symptoms, serum thyroxine and TRAb, thyroid ultrasound and orbital computed tomography together formed the diagnostic basis. Findings of the study overall: Appearing also in blood were most of the thyroid clonotypes expanded above 0.001.

The specimen was blood. The origin of this receptor is a woman younger than 30 with Graves' hyperthyroidism.

The CDR3 nucleotides read TGTGCCAGCAGTTTAAACCGGGACAGGGGCAATTCACCCCTCCACTTT. Protein product: CASSLNRDRGNSPLHF. The chain carries TRBV5-4 and TRBJ1-6; 10 bases fit TRBD1. V trimming: 5 bases; J trimming: 7 bases; junction bases outside the gene matches: 9. This CDR3 has 16 amino acids. The germline V gene has CDR1 SGHNT and CDR2 YYREEE (reference sequence).